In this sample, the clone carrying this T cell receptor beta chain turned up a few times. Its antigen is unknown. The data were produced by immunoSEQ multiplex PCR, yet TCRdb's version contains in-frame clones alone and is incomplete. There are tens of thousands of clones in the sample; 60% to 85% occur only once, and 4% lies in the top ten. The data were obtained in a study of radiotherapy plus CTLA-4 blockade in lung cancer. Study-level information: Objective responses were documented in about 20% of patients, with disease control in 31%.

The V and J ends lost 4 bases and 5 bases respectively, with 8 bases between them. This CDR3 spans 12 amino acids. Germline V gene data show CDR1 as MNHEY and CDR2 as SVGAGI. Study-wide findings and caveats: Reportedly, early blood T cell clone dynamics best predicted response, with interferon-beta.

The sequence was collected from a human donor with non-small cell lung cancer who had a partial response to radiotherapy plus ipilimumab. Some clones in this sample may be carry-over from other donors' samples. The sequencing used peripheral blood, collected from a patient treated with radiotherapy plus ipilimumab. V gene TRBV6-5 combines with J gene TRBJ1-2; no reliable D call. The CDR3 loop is CASSFDNYGYTF. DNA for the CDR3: TGTGCCAGCAGTTTCGACAATTATGGCTACACCTTC.